This T cell receptor beta chain was observed in a study of blood T cell repertoires in COVID-19. Study-wide background: Specimens from acute and convalescent COVID-19 originated in the United States, Italy and Spain.

The germline V and J ends were trimmed by 8 bases and 8 bases, with 12 bases remaining between them. This CDR3 spans 11 amino acids. Per the germline V gene, CDR1 is ENHRY and CDR2 is SYGVKD. TCRdb's table, derived via immunoSEQ multiplex PCR, lists solely in-frame clones and lacks some. Among about 400,000 clones listed, 88% were seen once. Participants' own reports of clinical history determined their cohort assignment. V is TRBV10-3 and J is TRBJ1-2; D not resolved. The sequenced material came from PBMCs or T cells enriched from blood (not recorded which). The receptor was isolated from a woman aged 40 to 50 with acute COVID-19. CDR3 sequence reads: CAISAGQGYTF. Written as DNA, the CDR3 is TGTGCCATCTCGGCAGGTCAGGGCTACACCTTC.